This entry lists 27 T cell receptor beta chains sequenced from one sample in a study of T cell clusters in autoimmune cytopenias. One tube held mixed TRB-A and TRB-B primer pools for touch-down PCR. Following a re-call of the multiplex PCR reads, TCRdb has one entry per CDR3 protein and lacks DNA. The specimen's table records several thousand distinct CDR3 sequences. Roughly 40,000 genome equivalents of blood DNA were amplified for TRB. Sample: peripheral blood. Receptors were obtained from a human donor with an autoimmune cytopenia or autoimmune hepatitis (not recorded which).

This clonotype counts as large by frequency. The chain links TRBV6-1 to TRBJ2-1; TCRdb selects TRBD1, and the lack of DNA leaves this call unchecked. CDR1 MNHNS and CDR2 SASEGT come from the germline V gene. The CDR3 contains 15 residues. CDR3 region: CASSPQVLAGNEQFF.

The chain joins TRBV12-3 or TRBV12-4 to TRBJ2-1. The CDR3 covers 17 residues. The CDR3 sequence: CASTAGSPTYSYNEQFF.

This clonotype ranks as medium-sized (0.01 to 0.1%) in terms of frequency. V gene TRBV15 combines with J gene TRBJ2-3; TCRdb proposes TRBD2, but this gene call is untestable without DNA. The CDR3 loop spans 15 amino acids. Germline-derived CDR1 and CDR2 are LNHNV and YYDKDF (reference sequence). The CDR3: CATSTSGGAADTQYF.

The J gene is TRBJ1-5, the V gene TRBV19. This CDR3 has 16 amino acids. The V gene's germline CDR1 is LNHDA and CDR2 SQIVND (reference sequence). Here the CDR3 reads CASSIGLGLSNQPQHF. Combining the CDR3 with reference TRBV19 and TRBJ1-5 gives the whole variable domain DGGITQSPKYLFRKEGQNVTLSCEQNLNHDAMYWYRQDPGQGLRLIYYSQIVNDFQKGDIAEGYSVSREKKESFPLTVTSAQKNPTAFYLCASSIGLGLSNQPQHFGDGTRLSIL.

According to its frequency, this clonotype is medium-sized. V is TRBV15 and J is TRBJ2-7; TCRdb names TRBD1, which stays unverified in the absence of DNA. CDR3 length equals 14 residues. The germline gives CDR1 LNHNV, CDR2 YYDKDF (reference sequence). The CDR3 here is CATSSRDRRYEQYF.

The V gene is TRBV20-1, the J gene TRBJ1-5. The CDR3 is 13 amino acids. Germline V lookup: CDR1 DFQATT, CDR2 SNEGSKA (reference sequence). The chain's CDR3 is CSATMGGNQPQHF.

The chain couples TRBV6-1 to TRBJ1-2; TCRdb's D gene call, TRBD1, goes unchecked for lack of DNA. CDR1 is MNHNS, CDR2 SASEGT, per germline. This CDR3 is built from 14 residues. The CDR3 sequence is CASSGQGIAYGYTF.

This clonotype is medium-sized by frequency. The J gene is TRBJ2-2, the V gene TRBV19; absent DNA, TCRdb's TRBD1 call cannot be checked. CDR1 and CDR2 (germline): LNHDA, SQIVND (reference sequence). CDR3 length: 14 amino acids. The CDR3 protein is CASNPGQETGELFF.

The chain uses TRBV21-1 and TRBJ1-1. TRBV21-1 constitutes a pseudogene. The CDR3 length is 12 residues. CDR3 loop: CASSIPRTEAFF.

This rearrangement joins TRBV6-1 to TRBJ1-5; TCRdb indicates TRBD1, and absent DNA this call remains unverified. The length of the CDR3 is 14 residues. Germline V gene data show CDR1 as MNHNS and CDR2 as SASEGT. This CDR3 reads CASSTRQLNQPQHF.

The rearrangement links TRBV27 to TRBJ2-5; TCRdb reports TRBD1, a call that lacks DNA to check it against. This CDR3 is 14 amino acids long. Germline lookup yields CDR1 MNHEY and CDR2 SMNVEV (reference sequence). The CDR3 protein is CASSWTGERETQYF.

By frequency, this clonotype is medium-sized. The V call is TRBV12-3 or TRBV12-4, the J call TRBJ2-3; TCRdb's D call of TRBD2 is untestable without DNA. The CDR3 runs to 16 residues. CDR3 residues: CASTTGLAVSTDTQYF.

The V gene is TRBV20-1, the J gene TRBJ1-3. Germline assignment: CDR1 DFQATT and CDR2 SNEGSKA (reference sequence). CDR3 size: 14 residues. CDR3: CSAREPVSGNTIYF.

The CDR3 sequence is CASSDVPGQETQYF. This chain connects TRBV6-6 to TRBJ2-5; the TCRdb call, TRBD1, lacks DNA for checking. The germline CDR1 and CDR2 sequences are MNHNY and SVGAGI (reference sequence). This CDR3 spans 14 amino acids.

CDR3 protein: CASSDHRNQPQHF. The J gene is TRBJ1-5, the V gene TRBV12-3 or TRBV12-4. The length of the CDR3 is 13 residues.

The rearrangement links TRBV27 to TRBJ1-2. Germline CDR1 and CDR2: MNHEY and SMNVEV (reference sequence). This CDR3 region has 16 residues. The CDR3 sequence is CASSLSAMGSSYGYTF.

This clonotype shows up as medium-sized by frequency. V and J are TRBV19 and TRBJ2-2; with no DNA, the TCRdb D assignment of TRBD1 cannot be verified. There are 15 residues in the CDR3. The germline V gene encodes CDR1 LNHDA and CDR2 SQIVND (reference sequence). The CDR3 loop reads CASRNKGVDRGELFF.

This clonotype shows up as medium-sized by frequency. This CDR3 is CASSRTPGYNEQFF. This chain joins TRBV6-5 and TRBJ2-1; TCRdb designates TRBD1, a call that cannot be tested without DNA. The CDR3 is 14 residues long. Germline CDR1 is MNHEY and CDR2 is SVGAGI.

V is TRBV18 and J is TRBJ2-5; TCRdb gives TRBD1 as the D gene, but with no DNA this cannot be confirmed. Per germline, CDR1 KGHSH and CDR2 LQKENI. The CDR3 consists of 15 residues. CDR3 sequence: CASSPQTGVRETQYF.

This chain joins TRBV19 and TRBJ1-5. The CDR3 has 14 amino acids. CDR1 is LNHDA, CDR2 SQIVND, per germline (reference sequence). The CDR3 here is CASSMDSFNQPQHF.

The chain recombines TRBV13 with TRBJ2-1; TCRdb returns TRBD2, unconfirmable since there is no DNA. There are 19 residues in the CDR3. The germline V gene encodes CDR1 PRHDT and CDR2 FYEKMQ (reference sequence). CDR3 sequence: CASSLTVDSGGAAGNEQFF.

Measured by frequency, this clonotype is medium-sized. This chain connects TRBV12-3 or TRBV12-4 to TRBJ2-1; TCRdb returns TRBD1, unconfirmable since there is no DNA. The CDR3 has 14 residues. CDR3 loop: CASSRLTQGFEQFF.

The rearrangement links TRBV18 to TRBJ2-3; as DNA is missing, the TRBD2 call by TCRdb cannot be tested. CDR1 and CDR2 from the germline V gene are KGHSH and LQKENI. The length of the CDR3 is 15 residues. CDR3 sequence reads: CASSRGLAGTDTQYF.

This clonotype shows up as medium-sized (0.01 to 0.1%) by frequency. This sequence joins TRBV5-6 and TRBJ1-1; the TRBD1 assignment by TCRdb is unverifiable without DNA. The CDR3 contains 13 residues. Germline V CDR1 and CDR2: SGHDT, YYEEEE. CDR3 protein: CASSSFGQGVAFF. The full variable domain, its missing parts supplied by reference TRBV5-6 and TRBJ1-1, is DAGVTQSPTHLIKTRGQQVTLRCSPKSGHDTVSWYQQALGQGPQFIFQYYEEEERQRGNFPDRFSGHQFPNYSSELNVNALLLGDSALYLCASSSFGQGVAFFGQGTRLTVV.

This clonotype is identified as medium-sized (0.01 to 0.1%) from frequency. The chain is built from TRBV29-1 and TRBJ2-7. The germline V gene encodes CDR1 SQVTM and CDR2 ANQGSEA. The CDR3 spans 13 residues. CDR3 protein: CSVESASNYEQYF.

This chain joins TRBV19 and TRBJ1-5; TCRdb's assignment of TRBD1 cannot be checked, as there is no DNA. Germline CDR1 LNHDA, CDR2 SQIVND (reference sequence). This CDR3 has 18 residues. The CDR3 is CASTGHNRGRGSNQPQHF.

By frequency, this clonotype is medium-sized. The rearrangement links TRBV30 to TRBJ2-7; TCRdb returns TRBD1, unconfirmable since there is no DNA. Germline loops: CDR1 GTSNPN, CDR2 SVGIG (reference sequence). This CDR3 contains 13 residues. This CDR3 reads CAWSSRQGGEQYF.